The sequence of this T cell receptor (beta chain) was determined in a study of T cell responses to AZD1222 COVID-19 vaccine. Germline lookup yields CDR1 MNHEY and CDR2 SMNVEV (reference sequence). The V end was cut by 0 bases, the J end by 3 bases, with 6 bases between. The CDR3 has 14 residues. This clone was recorded once. The data were produced by immunoSEQ multiplex PCR, yet TCRdb's version contains in-frame clones alone and is incomplete. The sample lists around 140,000 clones, 80% to 95% seen once, with approximately 1.7% in the top ten. The sequence was collected from an adult in good health. This material consisted of peripheral blood, taken on day 0 of AZD1222 vaccination. V and J are TRBV27 and TRBJ2-1; weak D call: TRBD1 (6 bases). The CDR3 spells CASSLSQGYNEQFF. CDR3 DNA sequence: TGTGCCAGCAGTTTATCACAGGGCTACAATGAGCAGTTCTTC.